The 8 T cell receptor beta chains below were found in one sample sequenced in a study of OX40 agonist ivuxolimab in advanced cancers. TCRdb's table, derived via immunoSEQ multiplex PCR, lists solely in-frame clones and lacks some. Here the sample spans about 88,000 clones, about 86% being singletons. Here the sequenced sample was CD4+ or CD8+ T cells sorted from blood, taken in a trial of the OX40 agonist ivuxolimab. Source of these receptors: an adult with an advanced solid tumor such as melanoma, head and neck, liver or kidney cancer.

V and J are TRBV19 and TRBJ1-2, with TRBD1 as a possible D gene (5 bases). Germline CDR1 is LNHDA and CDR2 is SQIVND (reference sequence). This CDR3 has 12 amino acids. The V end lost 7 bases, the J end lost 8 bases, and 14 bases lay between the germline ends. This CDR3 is CASTDRGRGYTF. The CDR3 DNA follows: TGTGCCAGTACGGATCGGGGCCGGGGCTACACCTTC.

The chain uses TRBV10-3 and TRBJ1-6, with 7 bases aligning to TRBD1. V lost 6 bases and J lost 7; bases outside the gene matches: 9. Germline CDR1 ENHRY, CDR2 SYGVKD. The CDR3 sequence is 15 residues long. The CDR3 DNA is TGTGCCATCAGACTCGGGACAGTTCCCAATTCACCCCTCCACTTT. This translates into CAIRLGTVPNSPLHF.

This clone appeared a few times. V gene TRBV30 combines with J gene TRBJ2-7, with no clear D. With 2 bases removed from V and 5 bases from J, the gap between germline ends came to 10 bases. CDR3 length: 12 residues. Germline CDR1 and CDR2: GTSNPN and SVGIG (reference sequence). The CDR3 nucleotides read TGTGCCTGGAGTCTATGGGGTAACGAGCAGTACTTC. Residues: CAWSLWGNEQYF. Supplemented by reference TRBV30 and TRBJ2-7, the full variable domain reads SQTIHQWPATLVQPVGSPLSLECTVEGTSNPNLYWYRQAAGRGLQLLFYSVGIGQISSEVPQNLSASRPQDRQFILSSKKLLLSDSGFYLCAWSLWGNEQYFGPGTRLTVT.

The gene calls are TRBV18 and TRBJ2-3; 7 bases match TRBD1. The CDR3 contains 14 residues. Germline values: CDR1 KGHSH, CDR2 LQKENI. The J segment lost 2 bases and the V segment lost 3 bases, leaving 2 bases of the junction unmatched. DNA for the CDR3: TGTGCCAGCTCACCGGGACAGCCCACAGATACGCAGTATTTT. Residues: CASSPGQPTDTQYF.

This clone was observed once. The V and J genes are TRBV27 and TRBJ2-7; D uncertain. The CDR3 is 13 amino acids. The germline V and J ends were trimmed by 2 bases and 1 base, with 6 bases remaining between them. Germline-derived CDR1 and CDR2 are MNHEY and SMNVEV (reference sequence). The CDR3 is CASSLGFSYEQYF. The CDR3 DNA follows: TGTGCCAGCAGTTTAGGGTTTTCCTACGAGCAGTACTTC.

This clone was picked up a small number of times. The CDR3 is CAISLTGASYEQYF. The DNA for the CDR3 is TGTGCCATCAGTTTAACAGGGGCCTCCTACGAGCAGTACTTC. The chain carries TRBV10-3 and TRBJ2-7, with 7 bases fitting TRBD1. V lost 5 bases to trimming and J lost 0 bases; unmatched junction nucleotides: 4. The CDR3 runs 14 residues. Germline CDR1 is ENHRY and CDR2 is SYGVKD.

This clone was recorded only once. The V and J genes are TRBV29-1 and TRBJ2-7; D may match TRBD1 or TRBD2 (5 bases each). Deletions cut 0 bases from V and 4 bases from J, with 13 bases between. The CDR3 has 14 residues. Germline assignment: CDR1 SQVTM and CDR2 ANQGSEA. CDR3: CSVEDRDPGYEQYF. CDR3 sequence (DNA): TGCAGCGTTGAAGACCGGGACCCCGGGTACGAGCAGTACTTC.

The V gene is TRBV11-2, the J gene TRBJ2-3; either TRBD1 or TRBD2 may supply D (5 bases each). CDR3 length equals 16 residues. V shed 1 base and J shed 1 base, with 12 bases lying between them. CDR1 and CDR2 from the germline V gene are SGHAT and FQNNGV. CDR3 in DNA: TGTGCCAGCAGCTTAGCTGGGAGAGGGGGCACAGATACGCAGTATTTT. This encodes CASSLAGRGGTDTQYF. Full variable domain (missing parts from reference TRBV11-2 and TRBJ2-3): EAGVAQSPRYKIIEKRQSVAFWCNPISGHATLYWYQQILGQGPKLLIQFQNNGVVDDSQLPKDRFSAERLKGVDSTLKIQPAKLEDSAVYLCASSLAGRGGTDTQYFGPGTRLTVL.